The 12 T cell receptor beta chains presented below share a single source sample, sequenced in a study of patients and donors after allogeneic stem cell transplantation. TCRdb reprocessed the RT-PCR reads with MiXCR, giving one entry per CDR3 protein. The sample includes some 880,000 distinct CDR3 sequences, roughly 18% of them seen just once. Sequencing was carried out using blood, either unsorted or a sorted T cell fraction (not recorded which). These receptors came from a human donor who was either an allogeneic HSCT recipient or a stem cell or donor lymphocyte infusion donor (not recorded which). It is not recorded whose cells these are; they may come from a transplant donor.

This clonotype occurred many times. The gene calls are TRBV12-3 or TRBV12-4 and TRBJ2-1, with no clear D. This CDR3 is built from 12 residues. V was trimmed by 3 bases and J by 8 bases, leaving 8 bases between them. CDR3 coding DNA: TGTGCCAGCAGTTTGGTGGGCTATGAGCAGTTCTTC. This codes for CASSLVGYEQFF.

With respect to this clonotype: The CDR3 end shows no conserved phenylalanine or tryptophan, and so a read error is likely. J is TRBJ2-7 and V is TRBV12-3 or TRBV12-4; 7 bases map to TRBD2. There are 15 residues in the CDR3. V shed 3 bases and J 1 base; nucleotides not matched to a gene: 6. The CDR3 here is CASSFWPSGSYEQYY. CDR3 in DNA: TGTGCCAGCAGTTTCTGGCCTAGCGGTTCCTACGAGCAGTACTAC.

The chain has TRBV6-1 and TRBJ2-1; TRBD2 matches at 10 bases. V shed 6 bases, J shed 6 bases, and the junction held 5 bases outside the gene matches. Germline CDR1 MNHNS, CDR2 SASEGT. This CDR3 spans 14 amino acids. The CDR3 DNA reads as TGTGCCAGCAGGGAGCGGGAGGGACGCAATGAGCAGTTCTTC. Translating gives CASREREGRNEQFF.

The genes are TRBV5-1 and TRBJ1-4, with D maybe TRBD1 (6 bases). The length of the CDR3 is 16 residues. The V gene lost 0 bases and the J gene lost 1 base, with 10 bases spanning the gap. Germline V gives CDR1 SGHRS, CDR2 YFSETQ. In DNA form, the CDR3 reads TGCGCCAGCAGCTTGGCACCCAGGGGAACTAATGAAAAACTGTTTTTT. Translating gives CASSLAPRGTNEKLFF.

The V gene is TRBV18, the J gene TRBJ2-3; 10 bases agree with TRBD2. This CDR3 has 16 residues. The germline gives CDR1 KGHSH, CDR2 LQKENI. V gave up 2 bases and J gave up 2 bases; unmatched junction bases: 4. CDR3 DNA: TGTGCCAGCTCACCAAAAGCGGGGGGGATCACAGATACGCAGTATTTT. Its protein product is CASSPKAGGITDTQYF.

This clonotype was counted a few times. An end of the junction does not agree with germline; a read error may underlie this. V usage is TRBV25-1 and J usage is TRBJ2-1, with D unclear. Per the germline V gene, CDR1 is MGHDK and CDR2 is SYGVNS. CDR3 size: 15 residues. The CDR3 region has the DNA TGTGCCAGCAGTGAATCTACTCCCTGGGCTAGTGAGCAGTTCTTT. Its protein product is CASSESTPWASEQFF.

The rearrangement uses TRBV10-3 and TRBJ1-2; a weak D match, TRBD1 (6 bases). The V gene lost 6 bases and the J gene lost 7 bases, with 15 bases spanning the gap. Germline V CDR1 and CDR2: ENHRY, SYGVKD. The CDR3 covers 13 residues. For the CDR3, the DNA is TGTGCCATCAGAGGGGGACCGGCCCTTGGCTACACCTTC. It specifies CAIRGGPALGYTF.

The rearrangement joins TRBV6-5 to TRBJ1-1; D is unclear. The V gene lost 5 bases and the J gene lost 11 bases, with 12 bases spanning the gap. Germline values: CDR1 MNHEY, CDR2 SVGAGI. The CDR3 has 11 amino acids. The CDR3 sequence: CASSAGNGAFF. The CDR3, as DNA: TGTGCCAGCAGTGCCGGGAATGGTGCTTTCTTT.

Written as DNA, the CDR3 is TGCGCCAGCAGCCGCGGACTAGCGGGACGATACTACGAGCAGTACTTC. Residues: CASSRGLAGRYYEQYF. The rearrangement uses TRBV4-3 and TRBJ2-7; 12 bases agree with TRBD2. V lost 4 bases and J lost 3; bases outside the gene matches: 7. The germline V gene encodes CDR1 LGHNA and CDR2 YSLEER. The CDR3 length is 16 residues.

This clonotype came up a few times. The chain has TRBV10-3 and TRBJ2-7; D gene uncertain. Per germline, CDR1 ENHRY and CDR2 SYGVKD. Trimming stripped 3 bases from V and 7 bases from J, with 10 bases between. CDR3 size: 12 residues. As DNA, the CDR3 is TGTGCCATCAGTGACCGCGAGTGGGAGCAGTACTTC. Translating it yields CAISDREWEQYF.

Only a few counts were recorded for this clonotype. The rearrangement links TRBV11-2 to TRBJ1-6; TRBD1 agrees at 7 bases. The V segment lost 1 base and the J segment 2 bases; nucleotides outside the gene matches: 14. CDR3 length: 20 amino acids. Germline assignment: CDR1 SGHAT and CDR2 FQNNGV. In DNA form, the CDR3 reads TGTGCCAGCAGCTTAGTCCGGGACAGCCGAAGAAAGACCTATAATTCACCCCTCCACTTT. This translates into CASSLVRDSRRKTYNSPLHF.

The chain has TRBV12-3 or TRBV12-4 and TRBJ1-2; D is ambiguous. The CDR3 totals 13 residues. V lost 1 base, J lost 5 bases, and 8 bases lay in between. The CDR3 DNA reads TGTGCCAGCAGTTTAGTGGAGGGATATGGCTACACCTTC. It codes for CASSLVEGYGYTF.